This T cell receptor (beta chain) was sequenced during a study of blood T cells in healthy people across ages. The CDR3 runs 14 residues. Germline assignment: CDR1 SGHRS and CDR2 YFSETQ. Those donating, healthy Caucasian individuals from Russia, were aged 6 to 90. No fewer than 6 million PBMCs went into each sample. Through a sample-barcoded 5' primer and a J-beta primer mix, a second PCR was run for about 6 to 11 cycles. TCRdb processed the 5' RACE reads anew with MiXCR; each CDR3 protein has one entry. In the table there are nearly 800,000 distinct CDR3 sequences, just under 25% of which are singletons. This sample also appeared in a second study, on T cells of mothers and their children. Per that paper: RNA extracted was entirely used for cDNA synthesis, roughly 1.6 ug per 15 ul. Slightly higher overlap, not significant, was seen in related mother-child pairs than in unrelated pairs.

The sequence derives from a boy aged 5-17 years in good health. The specimen was blood. The chain employs TRBV5-1 and TRBJ2-5; D is ambiguous. The J call may not be correct, given that the DNA end is closer to TRBJ2-7. The CDR3 bases are TGCGCCAGCAGCTTGGCTGGCGGACCTAACGAGCAGTACTTC. Translating gives CASSLAGGPNEQYF.